This entry describes one T cell receptor beta chain. What it binds is unknown. This specimen comes from a study of T-cell reconstitution after alpha-beta-depleted transplantation in children. Notes on the study in general: Most T-cell counts and diversity one year after the transplant came from T cells that were newly produced. Surviving recipient cells, namely T cells and thymic progenitors, were the source of high day-60 TCRbeta diversity in some patients. Several hundred expanded graft clones reportedly were the source of alpha-beta T cells about two months after transplant.

Germline lookup yields CDR1 LGHNT and CDR2 FRNRAP. V gave up 4 bases and J gave up 3 bases; unmatched junction bases: 6. The CDR3 consists of 15 residues. A library of TCRbeta sequences, prepared with unique molecular identifiers, was generated. TCRdb analysed the PCR reads with MiXCR anew, one entry per CDR3 protein. The table has about 640,000 distinct CDR3 sequences, over 10% seen once. The sequencing used PBMCs, mostly from graft donor cells, collected 360 days after TCRalphabeta/CD19-depleted stem cell transplant. The receptor's source is a male patient under 18 who had a stem cell transplant for acute myeloid leukemia, so the T cells may come from the graft donor. The chain combines TRBV12-5 with TRBJ2-3; 8 nucleotides line up with TRBD1. DNA of the CDR3: TGTGCTAGTGGTTCCGGGGACAGGTCGACAGATACGCAGTATTTT. It specifies CASGSGDRSTDTQYF.